The 23 T cell receptor beta chains in this list originate from one sample, sequenced in a study of cytomegalovirus exposure and HLA in healthy donors (dated by TCRdb to the late 2010s). The library was prepared using the immunoSEQ multiplex PCR assay. A mixture of 60 forward primers for TCR Vbeta segments and 13 reverse primers for TCR Jbeta segments was used in the multiplex PCR. As stored in TCRdb, this immuneACCESS dataset retains in-frame rearrangements with V and J assigned. A fraction of the clones does not appear; measured against another copy, unresolved V genes explain less than half of the discrepancy, and the remainder lacks a known reason. A total of roughly 150,000 clones appear in this sample, roughly 70% of them only once. Over 3% of the sample rests with the top ten. The sequenced material came from PBMCs. Source of these receptors: a male donor in good health and CMV-seronegative.

This clone was seen a few times. The V gene is TRBV9, the J gene TRBJ1-6, with D possibly TRBD1 on 6 matching bases. The germline gives CDR1 SGDLS, CDR2 YYNGEE. The CDR3 is 17 amino acids. Trimming removed 5 bases at V and 0 bases at J, with 15 bases between. The CDR3 nucleotides read TGTGCCAGCAGGAGGGGGACCGCGAGCTCCTATAATTCACCCCTCCACTTT. Translated, it gives CASRRGTASSYNSPLHF.

CDR3 residues: CASSQDLAGVANAGELFF. For the CDR3, the DNA is TGCGCCAGCAGCCAAGATTTGGCGGGAGTAGCTAACGCCGGGGAGCTGTTTTTT. The J gene is TRBJ2-2, the V gene TRBV4-3; 7 bases align to TRBD2. This CDR3 comprises 18 residues. The J segment lost 6 bases and the V segment lost 0 bases, leaving 13 bases of the junction unmatched. Germline CDR1 is LGHNA and CDR2 is YSLEER.

The chain employs TRBV10-3 and TRBJ2-1; 10 bases are shared with TRBD2. CDR1 and CDR2 from the germline V gene are ENHRY and SYGVKD. Unmatched junction bases numbered 9, after V lost 3 bases and J lost 10 bases. CDR3 length: 15 amino acids. CDR3 in DNA: TGTGCCATCAGTGATGGAGCGGGGGGGCATTGGGAGCAGTTCTTC. Its protein is CAISDGAGGHWEQFF.

The chain couples TRBV18 to TRBJ1-1; D might be TRBD1 (6 bases). This CDR3 is 14 amino acids long. Germline values: CDR1 KGHSH, CDR2 LQKENI. The germline V and J ends were trimmed by 5 bases and 1 base, with 11 bases remaining between them. CDR3: CASSTGQGNTEAFF. CDR3 DNA sequence: TGTGCCAGCTCAACGGGACAAGGGAACACTGAAGCTTTCTTT.

The V call is TRBV28, the J call TRBJ1-2; the match to TRBD1 covers 9 bases. This CDR3 is built from 17 residues. The germline gives CDR1 MDHEN, CDR2 SYDVKM. Trimming at V came to 3 bases and at J to 4 bases, leaving 12 bases not matched to a gene. The DNA for the CDR3 is TGTGCCAGCAGTTTGGTGGGACAGGGACGAAGGAGCTATGGCTACACCTTC. Protein product: CASSLVGQGRRSYGYTF.

The chain uses TRBV29-1 and TRBJ2-7; D is perhaps TRBD1 (6 bases). Germline loops: CDR1 SQVTM, CDR2 ANQGSEA. The CDR3 consists of 14 residues. Trimming pared 6 bases from V and 0 bases from J, leaving 15 bases between. The CDR3 nucleotides read TGCAGCGTCCTGAAAGACAGGAGCTCCTACGAGCAGTACTTC. The encoded protein is CSVLKDRSSYEQYF.

This clone was counted a few times. The rearrangement links TRBV5-1 to TRBJ1-3, with a possible D match to TRBD1 (6 bases). The germline CDR1 and CDR2 sequences are SGHRS and YFSETQ. V was clipped by 4 bases and J by 0 bases, with 20 bases between them. This CDR3 has 18 residues. The DNA of the CDR3 is TGCGCCAGCAGCCGGACAACACAGGGAACAAGCTCTGGAAACACCATATATTTT. This translates into CASSRTTQGTSSGNTIYF.

This clone occurred a few times. The CDR3 DNA reads TGTGCCAGCAGCTCACTACTAGCGGGGGGCAACAATGAGCAGTTCTTC. This codes for CASSSLLAGGNNEQFF. The chain carries TRBV11-2 and TRBJ2-1; 12 bases align to TRBD2. Unmatched junction bases numbered 6, after V lost 4 bases and J lost 5 bases. CDR3 size: 16 residues. Germline CDR1 and CDR2: SGHAT and FQNNGV. Combining the CDR3 with reference TRBV11-2 and TRBJ2-1 gives the whole variable domain EAGVAQSPRYKIIEKRQSVAFWCNPISGHATLYWYQQILGQGPKLLIQFQNNGVVDDSQLPKDRFSAERLKGVDSTLKIQPAKLEDSAVYLCASSSLLAGGNNEQFFGPGTRLTVL.

This clone was counted only a few times. The rearrangement joins TRBV10-2 to TRBJ2-3; 9 bases fit TRBD2. J gave up 2 bases and V 1 base, and 10 bases lay outside the gene matches. Germline V lookup: CDR1 WSHSY, CDR2 SAAADI. This CDR3 is built from 18 residues. DNA for the CDR3: TGCGCCAGCAGTGAGTTGCGGGAGGGCCCTCTTGCCACAGATACGCAGTATTTT. Its protein is CASSELREGPLATDTQYF.

The chain links TRBV28 to TRBJ1-2; 9 nucleotides line up with TRBD1. The CDR3 is 17 amino acids. CDR1 is MDHEN and CDR2 is SYDVKM in the germline V gene. V shed 8 bases and J 8 bases; nucleotides not matched to a gene: 21. CDR3 residues: CASELNPRDRAGLGYTF. The DNA for the CDR3 is TGTGCCAGCGAACTCAACCCCCGGGACAGGGCGGGTCTGGGCTACACCTTC.

The chain is built from TRBV4-3 and TRBJ2-1, with D perhaps matching TRBD1 (6 bases). CDR3 size: 16 residues. Between the trimmed V and J ends, which lost 3 bases and 3 bases, there was a span of 15 bases. Germline V gives CDR1 LGHNA, CDR2 YSLEER. The DNA of the CDR3 is TGCGCCAGCAGCCAGAGGGGCTGGACAGTCTACAATGAGCAGTTCTTC. It translates to CASSQRGWTVYNEQFF.

The CDR3 loop is CATSRGGVYTEAFF. The CDR3 DNA sequence: TGTGCCACCAGCAGGGGGGGGGTGTACACTGAAGCTTTCTTT. The chain couples TRBV15 to TRBJ1-1; tentative D call: TRBD1 (5 bases). The CDR3 consists of 14 residues. The V and J ends lost 3 bases and 3 bases respectively, with 11 bases between them. From germline, CDR1 is LNHNV and CDR2 YYDKDF (reference sequence).

This clone was recorded a few times. Different DNA sequences within this sample yield the same CDR3. The V and J genes are TRBV4-1 and TRBJ2-3; TRBD1 is a possible D gene (5 bases). Trimming shortened V by 0 bases and J by 5 bases, and 12 bases separated the two germline ends. The length of the CDR3 is 15 residues. Germline V CDR1 and CDR2: MGHRA, YSYEKL. The CDR3 coding sequence is TGCGCCAGCAGCCAAGATCCCCAGGGAAGAGATACGCAGTATTTT. Protein sequence: CASSQDPQGRDTQYF.

The gene calls are TRBV7-2 and TRBJ1-4; 7 bases align to TRBD1. V shed 5 bases and J 10 bases; nucleotides not matched to a gene: 10. Per the germline V gene, CDR1 is SGHTA and CDR2 is FQGNSA. The CDR3 sequence is 14 residues long. The CDR3 protein is CASSPGTEIGKLFF. The CDR3 DNA follows: TGTGCCAGCAGCCCCGGGACAGAAATCGGAAAACTGTTTTTT.

V usage is TRBV5-1 and J usage is TRBJ2-7; D gene ambiguous. This CDR3 region has 13 residues. The germline CDR1 and CDR2 sequences are SGHRS and YFSETQ. V was cut by 0 bases and J by 6 bases, with 10 bases left in between. Here the CDR3 DNA reads TGCGCCAGCAGCTTGGTTCCCGGAGCCGAGCAGTACTTC. It specifies CASSLVPGAEQYF.

This clone was observed a single time. The chain recombines TRBV7-2 with TRBJ2-5; 8 positions agree with TRBD2. With V trimmed by 6 bases and J by 4 bases, 13 bases remained unmatched. In germline, CDR1 is SGHTA, CDR2 FQGNSA. The CDR3 is made up of 16 amino acids. The DNA for the CDR3 is TGTGCCAGCAGGGGGGGAACTAGCGGAGGTGGAGAGACCCAGTACTTC. This encodes CASRGGTSGGGETQYF.

The chain carries TRBV7-3 and TRBJ2-3, with 9 bases identical to TRBD2. With V trimmed by 2 bases and J by 2 bases, 5 bases remained unmatched. Germline-derived CDR1 and CDR2 are SGHTA and FQGTGA. The CDR3 spans 16 residues. The CDR3 DNA is TGTGCCAGCAGCTTAGGGGCGGGGGGGCCCACAGATACGCAGTATTTT. Translated, it gives CASSLGAGGPTDTQYF. Using reference TRBV7-3 and TRBJ2-3 for the parts outside the CDR3, the full variable domain is GAGVSQTPSNKVTEKGKYVELRCDPISGHTALYWYRQSLGQGPEFLIYFQGTGAADDSGLPNDRFFAVRPEGSVSTLKIQRTERGDSAVYLCASSLGAGGPTDTQYFGPGTRLTVL.

This rearrangement joins TRBV5-6 to TRBJ1-1; D not certain. The CDR3 totals 14 residues. Germline CDR1 SGHDT, CDR2 YYEEEE. V was cut by 0 bases and J by 1 base, with 7 bases left in between. The CDR3 loop is CASSLAPGNTEAFF. The DNA of the CDR3 is TGTGCCAGCAGCTTGGCTCCAGGGAACACTGAAGCTTTCTTT.

The chain couples TRBV7-2 to TRBJ1-1, with 7 bases aligning to TRBD1. V lost 5 bases, J lost 11 bases, and 17 bases stayed unmatched. CDR1 and CDR2 from the germline V gene are SGHTA and FQGNSA. The CDR3 sequence is 15 residues long. CDR3 region: CASSLPRTGGQDAFF. The CDR3 nucleotides are TGTGCCAGCAGCCTTCCCCGGACAGGAGGGCAAGATGCTTTCTTT.

The chain recombines TRBV12-2 with TRBJ1-1; no DNA check was done on the table's D call, TRBD1. TRBV12-2 corresponds to a pseudogene. This CDR3 contains 13 residues. CDR3 region: CASRLGAGTEAFF. CDR3 nucleotide sequence: TGTGCAAGTCGCTTGGGGGCGGGCACTGAAGCTTTCTTT.

This clone occurred a few times. J is TRBJ1-2 and V is TRBV28; unclear D gene. Germline V CDR1 and CDR2: MDHEN, SYDVKM. The CDR3 runs 12 residues. The germline V and J ends were trimmed by 7 bases and 2 bases, with 8 bases remaining between them. CDR3 bases: TGTGCCAGCACCAGGCGAAACTATGGCTACACCTTC. Its protein is CASTRRNYGYTF.

The chain joins TRBV19 to TRBJ1-5, with TRBD1 as a possible D gene (5 bases). Between the trimmed V and J ends, which lost 2 bases and 5 bases, there was a span of 16 bases. Germline loops: CDR1 LNHDA, CDR2 SQIVND (reference sequence). The CDR3 contains 16 residues. This CDR3 is CASSISQLGGDQPQHF. The CDR3, as DNA: TGTGCCAGTAGTATATCTCAACTGGGGGGTGATCAGCCCCAGCATTTT.

The chain couples TRBV28 to TRBJ2-5, with TRBD2 matching 8 bases. This CDR3 comprises 15 residues. After removal of 5 bases from V and 4 bases from J, the junction contained 9 bases not matched to a gene. CDR1 MDHEN and CDR2 SYDVKM come from the germline V gene. The CDR3 sequence: CASSIGRGGGETQYF. Written as DNA, the CDR3 is TGTGCCAGCAGTATCGGGAGGGGCGGGGGAGAGACCCAGTACTTC.